This T cell receptor (beta chain) was found in a study of tumor and adjacent non-tumor tissue in lung cancer. About the research overall: There were 11 to 12 adenocarcinoma, a couple of squamous cell carcinoma and 1 small cell lung cancer cases. The patients, roughly 10 men and roughly 5 women, were roughly 30 to 76 with stage I to III disease.

TCRbeta libraries were built with three rounds of nested PCR, modified from ARM-PCR. One entry per CDR3 protein, called by TCRdb with MiXCR from the multiplex PCR reads. The sample includes tens of thousands of distinct CDR3 sequences, over 60% of them seen just once. On this clonotype: The target antigen is unknown. One end of the junction is discordant with germline, which a read error may explain.

Germline CDR1 is MNHNS and CDR2 is SASEGT. The CDR3 covers 15 residues. This sample's RNA came from whole unsorted tissue. Overall study results and limits: Significantly higher TCR diversity was found in tumor than normal lung. Top 100 clones took a larger repertoire share in normal lung.

The source of this sequence is a woman aged 40 to 55 with non-small cell lung cancer. The V call is TRBV6-1, the J call TRBJ2-1, with D tentatively TRBD2 (6 bases). The sample taken for sequencing was lung tumor tissue. For the CDR3, the DNA is TGTGCCAACAGTGAGGAGGGTCTAGCTGGCCATGAACAGTTCTTC. The encoded protein is CANSEEGLAGHEQFF.